This T cell receptor beta chain was profiled in a study of CD8 T cells in ankylosing spondylitis. Study observations and caveats: Blood from ankylosing spondylitis patients appeared to carry a characteristic roughly eight-variant TCR beta motif. Within matched ankylosing spondylitis synovial fluid, disease-linked clones were reportedly significantly enriched.

About this clonotype: Its antigen is not known.

V was pared by 7 bases and J by 2 bases, with 11 bases between. Germline V gene lookup returns CDR1 MRHNA and CDR2 SNTAGT. The CDR3 has 13 residues. MiXCR was run by TCRdb on the 5' RACE reads, yielding one entry per CDR3 protein. The repertoire has approximately 220,000 distinct CDR3 sequences, around 25% of them found once; the top ten carry about 6.9%. The specimen sequenced was blood, either unsorted or a sorted T cell fraction (not recorded which). This chain connects TRBV6-4 to TRBJ2-5; D may be TRBD1 (7 bases). The receptor comes from a male donor with ankylosing spondylitis or in good health (not recorded which). CDR3 sequence reads: CASTPGGQETQYF. CDR3 sequence (DNA): TGTGCCAGCACGCCAGGGGGGCAAGAGACCCAGTACTTC.